The 6 T cell receptor beta chains below all came from one sample that was sequenced in a study of T cells in Graves' hyperthyroidism and ophthalmopathy. RNA transcripts served as the template for amplifying TCR beta CDR3 regions. Carried out on the TCR CDR3, a first-round RT-PCR used the HTBI primer set. TCRdb called the multiplex PCR reads again in MiXCR, with one record for every CDR3 protein. The data hold fewer than 350,000 distinct CDR3 sequences, with around 15% observed a single time. Sample: blood. All receptors come from a woman aged 50 to 65 with Graves' hyperthyroidism that later progressed to Graves' ophthalmopathy.

V is TRBV20-1 and J is TRBJ2-7; maybe TRBD2 (6 bases). The CDR3 contains 15 residues. Germline V gene data show CDR1 as DFQATT and CDR2 as SNEGSKA (reference sequence). The germline V and J ends were trimmed by 5 bases and 0 bases, with 17 bases remaining between them. Written as DNA, the CDR3 is TGCAGTGCTCAACTATTACACGGGAGCTCCTACGAGCAGTACTTC. Its protein product is CSAQLLHGSSYEQYF.

This clonotype appeared many times. The chain is built from TRBV2 and TRBJ2-3, with TRBD2 matching over 9 bases. The CDR3 spans 15 residues. Germline V gene lookup returns CDR1 SNHLY and CDR2 FYNNEI. Losses at the gene ends were 10 bases for V and 5 bases for J; bases not matched to a gene: 13. CDR3 protein: CAIPHGGRAQDTQYF. In nucleotides, the CDR3 is TGTGCCATACCTCACGGCGGGAGGGCCCAAGATACGCAGTATTTT.

There are many counts of this clonotype. The genes are TRBV28 and TRBJ1-4, with D maybe TRBD1 (5 bases). The CDR3 loop spans 12 amino acids. The V end lost 3 bases, the J end lost 13 bases, and 12 bases lay between the germline ends. Germline V gives CDR1 MDHEN, CDR2 SYDVKM. DNA for the CDR3: TGTGCCAGCAGTTTTGGGGGGAGTCGACTGTTTTTT. It yields the protein CASSFGGSRLFF.

This clonotype has just a few counts. The chain is built from TRBV9 and TRBJ2-7; 8 bases match TRBD2. The CDR3 has 15 amino acids. Trimming took 0 bases from V and 0 from J; bases not matched to a gene: 2. Per the germline V gene, CDR1 is SGDLS and CDR2 is YYNGEE. CDR3: CASSVGTSSSYEQYF. The CDR3 nucleotides are TGTGCCAGCAGCGTAGGGACTAGCAGCTCCTACGAGCAGTACTTC.

This sequence joins TRBV12-3 or TRBV12-4 and TRBJ2-3; possibly TRBD2 for D (6 bases). The length of the CDR3 is 15 residues. With 1 base removed from V and 3 bases from J, the gap between germline ends came to 11 bases. CDR3 loop: CASSLEASATDTQYF. CDR3 DNA sequence: TGTGCCAGCAGTTTAGAGGCTAGCGCGACAGATACGCAGTATTTT.

This clonotype came up many times. This sequence joins TRBV29-1 and TRBJ2-1, with 8 bases identical to TRBD2. Germline loops: CDR1 SQVTM, CDR2 ANQGSEA. V gave up 8 bases and J gave up 7 bases; unmatched junction bases: 10. The CDR3 is 13 amino acids. CDR3 in DNA: TGCAGCACCCAACCCACGGGGGGGAATGAGCAGTTCTTC. Translation gives CSTQPTGGNEQFF.